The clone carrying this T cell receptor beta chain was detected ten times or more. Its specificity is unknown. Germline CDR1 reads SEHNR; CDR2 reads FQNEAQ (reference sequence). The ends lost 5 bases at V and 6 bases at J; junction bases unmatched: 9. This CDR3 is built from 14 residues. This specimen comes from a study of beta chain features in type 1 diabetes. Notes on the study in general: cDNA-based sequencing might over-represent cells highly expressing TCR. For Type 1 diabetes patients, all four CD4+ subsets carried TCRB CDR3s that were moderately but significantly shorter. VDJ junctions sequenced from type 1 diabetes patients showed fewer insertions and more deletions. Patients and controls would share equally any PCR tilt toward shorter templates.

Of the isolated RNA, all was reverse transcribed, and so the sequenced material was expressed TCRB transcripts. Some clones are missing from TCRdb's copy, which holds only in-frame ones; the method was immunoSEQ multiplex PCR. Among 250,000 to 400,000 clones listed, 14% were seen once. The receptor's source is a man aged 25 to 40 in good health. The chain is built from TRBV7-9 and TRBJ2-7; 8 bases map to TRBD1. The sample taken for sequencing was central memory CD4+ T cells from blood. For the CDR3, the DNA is TGTGCCAGCAGCCCGAGGACAGGGAAAGGCGAGCAGTACGTC. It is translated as CASSPRTGKGEQYV.